The present entry profiles one T cell receptor beta chain with its context. Its antigen is unknown. This specimen comes from a study of T cell repertoires in cytomegalovirus infection. Study-wide context: HLA-C-restricted CMV epitopes, recently identified, and well-studied HLA-B-restricted ones were used by the study. TCR beta signatures that were public indicated CMV infection and matching HLA type. Study-level points and caveats: CMV-specific HLA-C-restricted TCR beta clonotypes dominated the ex vivo response. CMV carriers with the relevant HLA were identified by cumulative public TCR beta family frequency.

The CDR3 extends over 13 amino acids. The V end was cut by 1 base, the J end by 1 base, with 7 bases between. CDR1 DFQATT and CDR2 SNEGSKA come from the germline V gene (reference sequence). Using its own MiXCR run on the reads, TCRdb lists one record per CDR3 protein. This sample carries 70,000 to 95,000 distinct CDR3 sequences, about 29% of them seen once, and the ten largest clones take about 65%. This chain links TRBV20-1 with TRBJ1-1; unclear D gene. The sequenced sample was CD8+ T cells from cultured PBMCs, obtained from culture after CMV antigen stimulation. The TCR originated in a human donor in good health (CMV status not recorded). Some clones in this sample may be carry-over from other donors' samples. In nucleotides, the CDR3 is TGCAGTGCTAGAGTACAGACGAACACTGAAGCTTTCTTT. Protein product: CSARVQTNTEAFF.